This passage covers 15 T cell receptor beta chains from one sample sequenced in a study of control samples from healthy donors and cancer patients. Measured with immunoSEQ multiplex PCR; TCRdb has only the in-frame clones, and not every one. Among 85,000 to 100,000 clones, 82% were seen once, and the ten largest hold 2% to 2.5%. The source material was blood. These receptors were obtained from a man aged 60-69 years in good health.

V gene TRBV3-1 (or the pseudogene TRBV3-2) combines with J gene TRBJ2-7, with 8 positions matching TRBD1. In germline, CDR1 is LGHDT, CDR2 YNNKEL (reference sequence). The CDR3 is 17 amino acids. Germline trimming cut 0 bases from V and 3 bases from J; bases unmatched to any gene: 10. The CDR3 DNA reads TGTGCCAGCAGCCAAGATCTCGGCAGGGGGCCTTTCTACGAGCAGTACTTC. It specifies CASSQDLGRGPFYEQYF.

The chain combines TRBV3-1 (or the pseudogene TRBV3-2) with TRBJ1-5; tentative D call: TRBD1 (6 bases). Trimming pared 1 base from V and 2 bases from J, leaving 9 bases between. Germline V lookup: CDR1 LGHDT, CDR2 YNNKEL (reference sequence). CDR3 length: 15 residues. This CDR3 is CASSQAGVGNQPQHF. In DNA form, the CDR3 reads TGTGCCAGCAGCCAAGCAGGGGTGGGCAATCAGCCCCAGCATTTT.

This chain links TRBV5-1 with TRBJ1-6; 7 nucleotides match TRBD1. The CDR3 is 16 residues long. CDR1 is SGHRS and CDR2 is YFSETQ in the germline V gene. After removal of 1 base from V and 6 bases from J, the junction contained 7 bases not matched to a gene. CDR3 amino acids: CASSLTTDRTNSPLHF. The CDR3 DNA reads as TGCGCCAGCAGCTTGACTACGGACAGGACTAATTCACCCCTCCACTTT.

The chain is built from TRBV7-9 and TRBJ1-2; the D gene is possibly TRBD1 (6 bases). V gave up 6 bases and J gave up 0 bases, with 11 bases separating them. Germline assignment: CDR1 SEHNR and CDR2 FQNEAQ (reference sequence). The CDR3 spans 14 residues. The CDR3 region is CASRQGLSNYGYTF. CDR3 sequence (DNA): TGTGCCAGCAGGCAGGGGCTCTCTAACTATGGCTACACCTTC.

The chain is built from TRBV15 and TRBJ1-4, with 8 bases aligning to TRBD1. This CDR3 spans 15 amino acids. Germline CDR1 reads LNHNV; CDR2 reads YYDKDF (reference sequence). The junction had 6 bases not matched to a gene; V was cut back by 1 base and J by 8 bases. The CDR3 bases are TGTGCCACCAGCAGAGCATTCCGGACAGGGGAAAAACTGTTTTTT. Residues: CATSRAFRTGEKLFF.

CDR3 bases: TGTGCCAGCAGGGAGGGACAAACGGGTGGCTACACCTTC. This gives the protein CASREGQTGGYTF. This chain uses TRBV6-4 with TRBJ1-2; tentative D call: TRBD1 (6 bases). CDR1 is MRHNA, CDR2 SNTAGT, per germline. This CDR3 is 13 amino acids long. V gave up 6 bases and J gave up 7 bases, with 15 bases separating them.

The CDR3, as DNA: TGCGCCAGCAGCCTCCCAGGGACAGGGGACCTCAGCTCTGGAAACACCATATATTTT. Amino acids: CASSLPGTGDLSSGNTIYF. The chain couples TRBV5-1 to TRBJ1-3, with TRBD1 matching over 10 bases. V lost 4 bases, J lost 0 bases, and 13 bases stayed unmatched. Germline V gene sequence: CDR1 SGHRS, CDR2 YFSETQ. This CDR3 is built from 19 residues.

V gene TRBV7-2 combines with J gene TRBJ1-5, with D maybe TRBD1 (6 bases). The germline V gene has CDR1 SGHTA and CDR2 FQGNSA. Trimming shortened V by 5 bases and J by 2 bases, and 16 bases separated the two germline ends. This CDR3 contains 16 residues. The CDR3: CASSGRGGGRNQPQHF. In nucleotides, the CDR3 is TGTGCCAGCAGCGGAAGGGGGGGCGGACGCAATCAGCCCCAGCATTTT. Complete variable domain (other parts from reference TRBV7-2 and TRBJ1-5): GAGVSQSPSNKVTEKGKDVELRCDPISGHTALYWYRQSLGQGLEFLIYFQGNSAPDKSGLPSDRFSAERTGGSVSTLTIQRTQQEDSAVYLCASSGRGGGRNQPQHFGDGTRLSIL.

The genes are TRBV4-1 and TRBJ1-1; 8 positions agree with TRBD1. Trimming removed 6 bases from V and 1 base from J; junction bases left unmatched: 4. The CDR3 totals 14 residues. Germline V gives CDR1 MGHRA, CDR2 YSYEKL. The CDR3 loop reads CASRPGTGNTEAFF. CDR3 nucleotide sequence: TGCGCCAGCAGACCTGGGACAGGGAACACTGAAGCTTTCTTT.

The chain is built from TRBV5-4 and TRBJ2-7, with D possibly called TRBD1 or TRBD2 (5 bases each). CDR3 length: 13 amino acids. Germline V gene sequence: CDR1 SGHNT, CDR2 YYREEE (reference sequence). V was cut by 5 bases and J by 3 bases, with 12 bases left in between. CDR3 sequence (DNA): TGTGCCAGCAGATCTTGGGGGTTCTACGAGCAGTACTTC. Protein sequence: CASRSWGFYEQYF.

A single count supports this clone. The chain uses TRBV2 and TRBJ2-7; tentatively, D is TRBD1 (5 bases). V lost 2 bases and J lost 4, with 12 bases in between. Germline V gene lookup returns CDR1 SNHLY and CDR2 FYNNEI. This CDR3 contains 14 residues. Here the CDR3 reads CASSESLREYEQYF. CDR3 DNA: TGTGCCAGCAGTGAAAGTCTCAGGGAATACGAGCAGTACTTC. The whole variable domain, filled in from reference TRBV2 and TRBJ2-7, reads EPEVTQTPSHQVTQMGQEVILRCVPISNHLYFYWYRQILGQKVEFLVSFYNNEISEKSEIFDDQFSVERPDGSNFTLKIRSTKLEDSAMYFCASSESLREYEQYFGPGTRLTVT.

The chain is built from TRBV5-1 and TRBJ2-7, with D perhaps given as TRBD1 or TRBD2 (6 bases each). V was clipped by 0 bases and J by 3 bases, with 10 bases between them. From germline, CDR1 is SGHRS and CDR2 YFSETQ. The CDR3 loop spans 14 amino acids. The chain's CDR3 is CASSLDREDYEQYF. CDR3 coding DNA: TGCGCCAGCAGCTTGGACAGGGAGGACTACGAGCAGTACTTC.

Only a few counts were recorded for this clone. J is TRBJ1-6 and V is TRBV7-2; TRBD1 aligns across 10 bases. The germline gives CDR1 SGHTA, CDR2 FQGNSA. This CDR3 is 14 amino acids long. The V segment lost 5 bases and the J segment 8 bases; nucleotides outside the gene matches: 3. CDR3 protein: CASSPGTGDSPLHF. DNA for the CDR3: TGTGCCAGCAGCCCCGGGACAGGGGATTCACCCCTCCACTTT.

The chain employs TRBV6-5 and TRBJ1-1; D is uncertain. Germline V gives CDR1 MNHEY, CDR2 SVGAGI. V lost 6 bases to trimming and J lost 0 bases, with 5 bases between them. The CDR3 extends over 12 amino acids. This CDR3 is CASRGMNTEAFF. The CDR3 DNA sequence: TGTGCCAGCAGAGGGATGAACACTGAAGCTTTCTTT.

The V and J genes are TRBV11-1 and TRBJ2-7, with 10 bases fitting TRBD2. Germline assignment: CDR1 SGHAT and CDR2 FQDESV (reference sequence). The CDR3 sequence is 16 residues long. J lost 3 bases, V lost 0 bases, and 5 bases had no gene match. In nucleotides, the CDR3 is TGTGCCAGCAGCTTAGCGCTAGCGGGGGAGGTCTACGAGCAGTACTTC. Translating gives CASSLALAGEVYEQYF.